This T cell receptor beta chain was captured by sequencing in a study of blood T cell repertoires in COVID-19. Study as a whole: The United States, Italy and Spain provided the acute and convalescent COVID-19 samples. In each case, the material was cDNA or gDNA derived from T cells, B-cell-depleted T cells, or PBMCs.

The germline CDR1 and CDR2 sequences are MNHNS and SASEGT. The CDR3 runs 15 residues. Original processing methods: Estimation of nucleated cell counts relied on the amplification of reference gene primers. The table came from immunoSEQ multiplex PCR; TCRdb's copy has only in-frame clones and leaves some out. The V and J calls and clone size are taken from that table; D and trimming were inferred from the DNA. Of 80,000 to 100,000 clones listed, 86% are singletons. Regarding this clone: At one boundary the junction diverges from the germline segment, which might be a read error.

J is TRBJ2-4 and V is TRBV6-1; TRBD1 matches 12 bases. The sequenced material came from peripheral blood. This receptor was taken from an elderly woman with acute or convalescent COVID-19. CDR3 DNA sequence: TGTGCCAGCAGTGATGGGACAGGGGGCAAAAACATTCAGTACTTT. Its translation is CASSDGTGGKNIQYF.